The 20 T cell receptor beta chains below were found in one sample sequenced in a study of blood T cell repertoires in COVID-19. The method was immunoSEQ multiplex PCR; TCRdb's version includes in-frame clones alone and lacks a portion of them. Among about 140,000 clones listed, 75% to 90% were seen once. Specimen: peripheral blood. The receptors were sampled from a woman between 45 and 60 years old with acute or convalescent COVID-19.

The count of this clone is one. Other DNA sequences in this specimen translate into the identical CDR3. This chain links TRBV29-1 with TRBJ1-2; D is possibly TRBD1 (6 bases). Germline CDR1 SQVTM, CDR2 ANQGSEA. This CDR3 region has 13 residues. V was cut by 3 bases and J by 2 bases, with 10 bases left in between. The CDR3 reads CSVEGGLNYGYTF. The DNA of the CDR3 is TGCAGCGTTGAGGGGGGGCTAAACTATGGCTACACCTTC.

Comments on this clone: Mismatch with germline at one junction end may stem from a read error. The chain has TRBV7-2 and TRBJ2-5, with 7 bases matching TRBD1. Germline V gene data show CDR1 as SGHTA and CDR2 as FQGNSA. The CDR3 has 14 amino acids. The CDR3 spells CASTRDRLQESQYF. The CDR3 DNA reads as TGTGCCAGCACAAGGGACAGACTACAAGAGAGCCAGTACTTC.

V and J are TRBV7-9 and TRBJ2-3; 8 bases align to TRBD2. The CDR3 totals 15 residues. From germline, CDR1 is SEHNR and CDR2 FQNEAQ (reference sequence). The J segment lost 0 bases and the V segment lost 5 bases, leaving 4 bases of the junction unmatched. The CDR3 sequence is CASSPAGVSTDTQYF. The CDR3 nucleotides are TGTGCCAGCAGCCCAGCGGGGGTGAGCACAGATACGCAGTATTTT.

This chain joins TRBV3-1 (or the pseudogene TRBV3-2) and TRBJ2-1; 12 bases are shared with TRBD2. V lost 9 bases and J lost 7; bases outside the gene matches: 16. CDR3 size: 17 residues. The germline gives CDR1 LGHDT, CDR2 YNNKEL (reference sequence). The CDR3 coding sequence is TGTGCCAGTTCAAAGTGGGAGACTAGCGGGAGTGGGAATGAGCAGTTCTTC. Encoded protein: CASSKWETSGSGNEQFF.

The chain links TRBV3-1 (or the pseudogene TRBV3-2) to TRBJ1-2, with D perhaps TRBD1 (6 bases). The V and J ends lost 1 base and 11 bases respectively, with 11 bases between them. The CDR3 totals 12 residues. Germline-derived CDR1 and CDR2 are LGHDT and YNNKEL (reference sequence). The CDR3: CASSQAQGSYTF. The CDR3 DNA is TGTGCCAGCAGCCAAGCGCAGGGGTCTTACACCTTC.

The chain recombines TRBV4-2 with TRBJ2-7; 10 bases map to TRBD2. From germline, CDR1 is LGHNA and CDR2 YNFKEQ. The CDR3 runs to 15 residues. The V segment lost 3 bases and the J segment 7 bases; nucleotides outside the gene matches: 9. Here the CDR3 reads CASSHSSGGLREQYF. CDR3 in DNA: TGTGCCAGCAGCCATTCTAGCGGGGGATTACGGGAGCAGTACTTC.

This chain uses TRBV4-1 with TRBJ1-5; 7 bases are shared with TRBD1. The germline CDR1 and CDR2 sequences are MGHRA and YSYEKL. Losses at the gene ends were 2 bases for V and 6 bases for J; bases not matched to a gene: 4. There are 14 residues in the CDR3. The CDR3 DNA follows: TGCGCCAGCAGCCAAACAGGGACAGTTCAGCCCCAGCATTTT. It encodes CASSQTGTVQPQHF.

The chain couples TRBV3-1 (or the pseudogene TRBV3-2) to TRBJ1-3, with TRBD1 as a possible D gene (6 bases). The germline gives CDR1 LGHDT, CDR2 YNNKEL (reference sequence). This CDR3 contains 15 residues. V lost 6 bases and J lost 4, with 16 bases in between. The chain's CDR3 is CASSPSGVSGNTIYF. The CDR3 coding sequence is TGTGCCAGCAGTCCCTCAGGGGTGAGCGGAAACACCATATATTTT.

This chain joins TRBV5-1 and TRBJ1-2; D gene ambiguous. The V end lost 4 bases, the J end lost 7 bases, and 17 bases lay between the germline ends. This CDR3 has 14 amino acids. Germline V CDR1 and CDR2: SGHRS, YFSETQ. The CDR3 is CASSPTEGLGGYTF. The CDR3 DNA is TGCGCCAGCAGCCCAACCGAGGGCCTCGGTGGCTACACCTTC. The complete variable domain, with remaining parts taken from reference TRBV5-1 and TRBJ1-2, reads KAGVTQTPRYLIKTRGQQVTLSCSPISGHRSVSWYQQTPGQGLQFLFEYFSETQRNKGNFPGRFSGRQFSNSRSEMNVSTLELGDSALYLCASSPTEGLGGYTFGSGTRLTVV.

The chain employs TRBV3-1 (or the pseudogene TRBV3-2) and TRBJ1-2, with a tentative D call TRBD1 (6 bases). The length of the CDR3 is 13 residues. Trimming cost V 4 bases and J 5 bases, with 11 bases left between them. Germline assignment: CDR1 LGHDT and CDR2 YNNKEL (reference sequence). CDR3 coding DNA: TGTGCCAGCAGCCCCAGTACAGGGTATGGCTACACCTTC. Protein product: CASSPSTGYGYTF.

The genes are TRBV30 and TRBJ1-5; D remains unclear. CDR1 is GTSNPN, CDR2 SVGIG, per germline (reference sequence). This CDR3 contains 13 residues. V lost 3 bases and J 6 bases, leaving 12 bases between the germline ends. The chain's CDR3 is CAWREVGGQPQHF. CDR3 coding DNA: TGTGCCTGGAGGGAGGTCGGCGGTCAGCCCCAGCATTTT.

The CDR3 DNA reads as TGTGCCAGCAGTGAACGGACTTATGGCTACACCTTC. This gives the protein CASSERTYGYTF. This chain links TRBV2 with TRBJ1-2, with D uncertain. The CDR3 loop spans 12 amino acids. Trimming took off 2 bases at V and 5 bases at J, with 6 bases between the two ends. From germline, CDR1 is SNHLY and CDR2 FYNNEI.

Many counts were recorded for this clone. The CDR3 spells CASSFYDPGQPYEQYF. The CDR3 DNA sequence: TGTGCCAGCAGCTTCTACGACCCGGGACAGCCCTACGAGCAGTACTTC. This rearrangement joins TRBV5-6 to TRBJ2-7, with 7 nucleotides matching TRBD1. Unmatched junction bases numbered 10, after V lost 2 bases and J lost 2 bases. CDR3 size: 16 residues. The germline CDR1 and CDR2 sequences are SGHDT and YYEEEE. The full variable domain, in which reference TRBV5-6 and TRBJ2-7 provide the parts outside the CDR3, is DAGVTQSPTHLIKTRGQQVTLRCSPKSGHDTVSWYQQALGQGPQFIFQYYEEEERQRGNFPDRFSGHQFPNYSSELNVNALLLGDSALYLCASSFYDPGQPYEQYFGPGTRLTVT.

In DNA, the CDR3 is TGTGCCAGCAGCTACGGACAGAACACCGGGGAGCTGTTTTTT. Its translation is CASSYGQNTGELFF. The chain has TRBV7-2 and TRBJ2-2; D is possibly TRBD1 (5 bases). CDR1 and CDR2 (germline): SGHTA, FQGNSA. Trimming removed 4 bases at V and 1 base at J, with 7 bases between. The CDR3 is 14 amino acids. The variable domain in full, with the rest retrieved from reference TRBV7-2 and TRBJ2-2, is GAGVSQSPSNKVTEKGKDVELRCDPISGHTALYWYRQSLGQGLEFLIYFQGNSAPDKSGLPSDRFSAERTGGSVSTLTIQRTQQEDSAVYLCASSYGQNTGELFFGEGSRLTVL.

The chain combines TRBV19 with TRBJ1-6; D is uncertain. Germline V gene data show CDR1 as LNHDA and CDR2 as SQIVND (reference sequence). The CDR3 covers 16 residues. The V gene lost 0 bases and the J gene lost 7 bases, with 13 bases spanning the gap. The DNA of the CDR3 is TGTGCCAGTAGTATAGATTCGTCCGGGTTCAATTCACCCCTCCACTTT. Protein product: CASSIDSSGFNSPLHF.

The V gene is TRBV14, the J gene TRBJ2-3; D is undetermined. V was clipped by 4 bases and J by 6 bases, with 5 bases between them. Germline loops: CDR1 SGHDN, CDR2 FVKESK. This CDR3 has 11 residues. The CDR3 DNA sequence: TGTGCCAGCAGCCTTCTTGATACGCAGTATTTT. This sequence encodes CASSLLDTQYF.

This sequence joins TRBV19 and TRBJ2-7; possibly TRBD2 for D (6 bases). CDR1 and CDR2 from the germline V gene are LNHDA and SQIVND (reference sequence). This CDR3 is built from 14 residues. Trimming took off 6 bases at V and 1 base at J, with 13 bases between the two ends. The CDR3 loop reads CASSLGGFSYEQYF. DNA for the CDR3: TGTGCCAGTAGCCTCGGGGGTTTTTCCTACGAGCAGTACTTC.

The rearrangement joins TRBV10-3 to TRBJ2-2, with D possibly matching TRBD1 (5 bases). Germline loops: CDR1 ENHRY, CDR2 SYGVKD. This CDR3 spans 15 amino acids. Trimming took off 4 bases at V and 3 bases at J, with 12 bases between the two ends. The CDR3 nucleotides are TGTGCCATCAGTGTAGGGCCAGGGTACACCGGGGAGCTGTTTTTT. Translated: CAISVGPGYTGELFF.

This chain links TRBV2 with TRBJ1-1; 8 bases are a match to TRBD1. With 5 bases clipped from V and 3 bases from J, the junction kept 5 bases outside the gene matches. The CDR3 runs 14 residues. Germline lookup yields CDR1 SNHLY and CDR2 FYNNEI. Written as DNA, the CDR3 is TGTGCCAGCAGTTTTACAGGGGGGGACACTGAAGCTTTCTTT. Its translation: CASSFTGGDTEAFF.

The gene calls are TRBV7-3 and TRBJ2-1; 14 nucleotides align to TRBD2. The length of the CDR3 is 18 residues. Germline V gene lookup returns CDR1 SGHTA and CDR2 FQGTGA. The junction had 13 bases not matched to a gene; V was cut back by 5 bases and J by 7 bases. The CDR3 DNA follows: TGTGCCAGCAGCGATCCCCCCGGGACTAGCGGGAGTACGAATGAGCAGTTCTTC. Translating it yields CASSDPPGTSGSTNEQFF.